The clone carrying this T cell receptor (beta chain) has just a few counts. Its specificity is unknown. This could be a read error, since a much larger clone is one nucleotide away. Breast cancer patients provided tissue from their axillary draining lymph nodes. One entry per CDR3 protein, called by TCRdb with MiXCR from the multiplex PCR reads. Among some 120,000 distinct CDR3 sequences listed, just under 20% were seen once. The sample is drawn from a study of breast tumors, draining lymph nodes, adjacent tissues. Germline-derived CDR1 and CDR2 are SGHTA and FQGNSA. This CDR3 has 14 residues. Study findings and constraints: Compared with lymph nodes, tumors were less diverse; compared with nontumor tissue, more. Data only fit, rather than demonstrated, lymph node origin of most tumor T cells. Compared with basal-like, luminal-like tumors shared significantly more repertoire with nontumor tissue. Data fit most tumor T cells coming from lymph node, expanding in tumor.

The chain couples TRBV7-2 to TRBJ1-6, with D perhaps matching TRBD1 (5 bases). The sequence was collected from a female donor with breast cancer. Some clones in this sample may be carry-over from other donors' samples. The sequenced sample was axillary lymph node tissue. Written as DNA, the CDR3 is TGTGCCAGCAGTTCCAGGGTTGTGAATTCACTCCTCCACTTT. It specifies CASSSRVVNSLLHF.